One and the same sample provided the 5 T cell receptor beta chains below, sequenced in a study of cytomegalovirus exposure and HLA in healthy donors. Here immunoSEQ multiplex PCR was the method, and the copy in TCRdb shows in-frame clones only, minus some. This repertoire shows about 150,000 clones, approximately 86% found once; its top ten account for approximately 20%. The source material was PBMCs. Source of these receptors: a young man in good health and CMV-seropositive.

The chain combines TRBV28 with TRBJ2-7; a possible D gene is TRBD2 (6 bases). Per germline, CDR1 MDHEN and CDR2 SYDVKM. CDR3 length: 16 amino acids. Trimming removed 5 bases from V and 2 bases from J, with 19 bases in between. CDR3 nucleotide sequence: TGTGCCAGCAGTCCTCCACACTGGGACTCCCCCTACGAGCAGTACTTC. This gives the protein CASSPPHWDSPYEQYF.

This chain connects TRBV11-2 to TRBJ2-7; TRBD2 agrees at 7 bases. Trimming cost V 5 bases and J 0 bases; bases outside gene matches: 7. This CDR3 is built from 15 residues. Germline CDR1 is SGHAT and CDR2 is FQNNGV. The CDR3 region has the DNA TGTGCCAGCAGCCCCGAGCGGGGTAGCTCCTACGAGCAGTACTTC. This translates into CASSPERGSSYEQYF.

This chain joins TRBV6-1 and TRBJ2-3, with 12 bases matching TRBD2. The CDR3 contains 19 residues. Germline lookup yields CDR1 MNHNS and CDR2 SASEGT. V dropped 3 bases and J dropped 1; count of bases not matched to a gene: 11. CDR3 nucleotide sequence: TGTGCCAGCAGTGATAGGACTAGCGGGGCCAGAATAGGCACAGATACGCAGTATTTT. It translates to CASSDRTSGARIGTDTQYF.

This chain connects TRBV27 to TRBJ1-2, with a weak D call TRBD1 (5 bases). The germline V gene encodes CDR1 MNHEY and CDR2 SMNVEV (reference sequence). There are 13 residues in the CDR3. V lost 3 bases, J lost 4 bases, and 9 bases lay in between. The DNA for the CDR3 is TGTGCCAGCAGTTTCGGCGGGACCTATGGCTACACCTTC. Translating gives CASSFGGTYGYTF.

The rearrangement joins TRBV4-3 to TRBJ2-1, with 11 bases fitting TRBD2. Germline V gene sequence: CDR1 LGHNA, CDR2 YSLEER. V gave up 2 bases and J gave up 5 bases; unmatched junction bases: 5. This CDR3 region has 16 residues. The CDR3 bases are TGCGCCAGCAGCCAATCACTAGCGGGGGACAACAATGAGCAGTTCTTC. This codes for CASSQSLAGDNNEQFF.